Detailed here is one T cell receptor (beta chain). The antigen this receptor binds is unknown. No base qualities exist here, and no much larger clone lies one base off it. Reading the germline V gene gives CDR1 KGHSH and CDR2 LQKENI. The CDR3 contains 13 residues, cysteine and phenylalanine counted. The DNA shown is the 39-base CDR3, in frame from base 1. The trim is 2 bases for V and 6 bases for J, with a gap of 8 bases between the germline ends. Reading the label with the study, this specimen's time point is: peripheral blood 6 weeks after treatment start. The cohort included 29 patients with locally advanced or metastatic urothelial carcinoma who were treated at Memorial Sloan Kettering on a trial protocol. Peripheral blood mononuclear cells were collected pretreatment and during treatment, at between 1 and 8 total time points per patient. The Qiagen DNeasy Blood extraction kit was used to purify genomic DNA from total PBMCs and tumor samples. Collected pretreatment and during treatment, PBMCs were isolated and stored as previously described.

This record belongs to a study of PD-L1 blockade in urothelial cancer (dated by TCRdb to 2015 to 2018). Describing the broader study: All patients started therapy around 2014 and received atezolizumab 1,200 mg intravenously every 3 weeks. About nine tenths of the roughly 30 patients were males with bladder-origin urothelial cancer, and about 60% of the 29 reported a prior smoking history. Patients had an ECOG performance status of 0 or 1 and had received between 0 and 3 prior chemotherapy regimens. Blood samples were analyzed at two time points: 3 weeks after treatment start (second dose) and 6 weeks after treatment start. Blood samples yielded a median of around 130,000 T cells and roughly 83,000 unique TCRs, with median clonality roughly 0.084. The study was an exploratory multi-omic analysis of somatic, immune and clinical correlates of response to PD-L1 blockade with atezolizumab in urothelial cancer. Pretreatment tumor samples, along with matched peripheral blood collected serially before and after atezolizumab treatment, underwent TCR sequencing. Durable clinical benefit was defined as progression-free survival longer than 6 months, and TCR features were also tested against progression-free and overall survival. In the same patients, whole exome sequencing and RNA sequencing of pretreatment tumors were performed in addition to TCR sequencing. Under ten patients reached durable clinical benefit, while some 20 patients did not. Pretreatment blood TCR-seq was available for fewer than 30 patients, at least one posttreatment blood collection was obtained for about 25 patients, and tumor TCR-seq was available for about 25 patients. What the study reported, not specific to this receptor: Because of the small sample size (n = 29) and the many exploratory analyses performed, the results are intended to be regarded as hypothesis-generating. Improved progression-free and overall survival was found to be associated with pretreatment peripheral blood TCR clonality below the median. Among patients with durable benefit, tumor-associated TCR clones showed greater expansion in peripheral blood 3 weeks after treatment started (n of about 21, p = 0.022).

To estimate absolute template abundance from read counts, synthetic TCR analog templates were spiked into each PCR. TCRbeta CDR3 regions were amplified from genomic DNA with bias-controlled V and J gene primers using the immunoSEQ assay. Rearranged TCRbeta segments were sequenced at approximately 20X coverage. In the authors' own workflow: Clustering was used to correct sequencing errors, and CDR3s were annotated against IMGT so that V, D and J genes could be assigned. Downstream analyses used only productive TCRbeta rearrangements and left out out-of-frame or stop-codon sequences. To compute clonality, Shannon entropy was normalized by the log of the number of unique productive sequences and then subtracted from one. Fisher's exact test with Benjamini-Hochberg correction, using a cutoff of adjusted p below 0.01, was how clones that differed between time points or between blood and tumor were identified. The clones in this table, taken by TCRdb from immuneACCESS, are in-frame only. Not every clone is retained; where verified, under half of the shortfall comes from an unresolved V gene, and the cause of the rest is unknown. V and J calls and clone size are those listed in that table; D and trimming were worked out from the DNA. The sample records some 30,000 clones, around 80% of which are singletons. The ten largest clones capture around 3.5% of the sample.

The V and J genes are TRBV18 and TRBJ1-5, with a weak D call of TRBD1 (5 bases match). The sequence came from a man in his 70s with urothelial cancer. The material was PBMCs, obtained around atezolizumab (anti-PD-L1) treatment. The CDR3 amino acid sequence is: CASSPSGGQPQHF. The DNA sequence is TGTGCCAGCTCACCATCCGGGGGTCAGCCCCAGCATTTT.